This TCR beta chain was sequenced in a study of OX40 agonist ivuxolimab in advanced cancers. A note on the overall study: Ivuxolimab was an agonistic, fully human IgG2 monoclonal antibody directed against OX40 (CD134), a costimulatory receptor. Peripheral TCRbeta sequencing aimed to test whether ivuxolimab altered TCR sequence diversity and caused clonal T-cell expansion. A male proportion of 70% to 90% and a mean age of 60 years, ranging from roughly 20 to 80, were recorded for the dose-escalation cohort. The paper reports the monotherapy dose-escalation portion (N = 52 patients) of the phase I ivuxolimab trial. Of the approximately 53 patients in dose escalation, about 19 had hepatocellular carcinoma, approximately 15 had melanoma, 9 had renal cell carcinoma and 9 had head and neck cancer. Patients were allowed to have had prior anti-PD-1, anti-PD-L1 or anti-CTLA-4 therapy, and approximately 37% of the dose-escalation patients had been treated with checkpoint inhibitors. Intravenous ivuxolimab was administered to patients every 2 weeks at six dose levels: 0.01, 0.1, 0.3, 1.5, 3 and 10 mg/kg. Partial responses were achieved by three dose-escalation patients, of whom one had hepatocellular carcinoma and two had cutaneous melanoma.

Patients with a history of autoimmune disease or receiving systemic immunosuppression were excluded from the trial. Peripheral blood for TCR sequencing was collected from all dose cohorts at baseline, on cycle 4 day 1, and on cycle 7 day 1. The samples were drawn from a first-in-human, open-label, multicenter phase I dose-escalation trial of ivuxolimab. Adults with locally advanced or metastatic melanoma, renal cell, hepatocellular, or head and neck squamous cell carcinoma were enrolled in the trial. Before TCR sequencing, CD4+ and CD8+ T cells were separately sorted from peripheral blood. What the work shows at the level of the full study, not this receptor alone: Low levels of normalized T-cell clonal expansion were also seen in some patients who did not respond. In the 0.1-3.0 mg/kg groups, partial responders were among the patients with the lowest normalized peripheral clonal expansion, particularly in CD8+ T cells. Clonal expansion of both CD4+ and CD8+ blood T cells was observed from baseline to week 6 at doses 0.1 to 3.0 mg/kg. On average, CD8+ T cells showed more expanded clones than CD4+ T cells after ivuxolimab. The antigen specificity of the clonally expanded peripheral T cells was not determined.

The CDR3, from cysteine to phenylalanine, totals 13 residues. Kept here is only the CDR3 DNA, which spans 39 bases and is read in frame from base 1. The germline V gene gives CDR1 as MDHEN and CDR2 as SYDVKM. Genomic DNA was extracted from sorted cells for sequencing of the TCRbeta CDR3 region. TCRbeta CDR3 regions were sequenced using the immunoSEQ Assay. This is the immuneACCESS table as TCRdb keeps it, with only in-frame sequences that have V and J called. A part of the clones is gone; compared with another copy, unresolved V genes explain less than half, and the rest is unexplained. For this sample there are 45,000 to 60,000 clones; approximately 95% appear just once. 24% of the sample comes from the top ten. To note about this clone: The antigen it binds to is not known. A read error may account for a junction end that differs from germline.

The chain uses TRBV28 and TRBJ1-1; no D gene call is confident. The sample consisted of CD4+ or CD8+ T cells sorted from blood, taken in a trial of the OX40 agonist ivuxolimab. This receptor was taken from an adult with an advanced solid tumor such as melanoma, head and neck, liver or kidney cancer. The bases are TGTGCCAGCAGTTACTCTGGGCCAACCGGGTTGGGCTTT. This gives the protein CASSYSGPTGLGF.